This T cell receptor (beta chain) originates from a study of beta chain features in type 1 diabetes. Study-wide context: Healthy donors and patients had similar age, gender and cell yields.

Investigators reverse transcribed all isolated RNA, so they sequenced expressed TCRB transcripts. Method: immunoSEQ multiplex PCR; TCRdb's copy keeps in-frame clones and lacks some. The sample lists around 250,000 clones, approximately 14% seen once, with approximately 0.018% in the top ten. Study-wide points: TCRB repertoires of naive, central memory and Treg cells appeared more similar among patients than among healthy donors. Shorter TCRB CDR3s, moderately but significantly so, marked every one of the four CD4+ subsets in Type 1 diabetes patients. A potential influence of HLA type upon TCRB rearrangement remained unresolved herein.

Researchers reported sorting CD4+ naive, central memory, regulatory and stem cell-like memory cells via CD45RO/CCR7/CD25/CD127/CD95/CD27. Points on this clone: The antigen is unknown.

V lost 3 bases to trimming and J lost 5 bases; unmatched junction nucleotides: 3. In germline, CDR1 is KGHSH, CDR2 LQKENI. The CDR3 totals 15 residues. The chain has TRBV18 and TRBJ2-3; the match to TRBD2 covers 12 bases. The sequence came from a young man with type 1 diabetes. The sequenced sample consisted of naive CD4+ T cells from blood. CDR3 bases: TGTGCCAGCTCACCGCCGGGACTAGCGGGAGATACGCAGTATTTT. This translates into CASSPPGLAGDTQYF.